Below are 23 T cell receptor beta chains sequenced from a single sample in a study of blood T cell repertoires in COVID-19. The repertoire was sequenced with immunoSEQ multiplex PCR; TCRdb's copy has only in-frame clones and lacks some. The top ten clones hold roughly 12% of a sample with 200,000 or so clones, roughly 76% of them seen once. The sequencing input was peripheral blood. The receptors come from a woman over 75 with COVID-19, enrolled during active disease.

The chain joins TRBV2 to TRBJ2-7; D is uncertain. The CDR3 spans 12 residues. Per the germline V gene, CDR1 is SNHLY and CDR2 is FYNNEI. Deletions cut 3 bases from V and 3 bases from J, with 6 bases between. The CDR3 loop is CASSEYGYEQYF. The DNA of the CDR3 is TGTGCCAGCAGTGAGTACGGCTACGAGCAGTACTTC.

The rearrangement links TRBV7-9 to TRBJ2-1; D is unclear. Trimming removed 1 base from V and 4 bases from J, with 11 bases in between. Germline loops: CDR1 SEHNR, CDR2 FQNEAQ (reference sequence). This CDR3 region has 15 residues. The CDR3 bases are TGTGCCAGCAGCTTAGTCTTAGGCGGATACAATGAGCAGTTCTTC. It yields the protein CASSLVLGGYNEQFF.

The chain uses TRBV6-5 and TRBJ1-1; no clear D gene. CDR1 and CDR2 from the germline V gene are MNHEY and SVGAGI. V was pared by 6 bases and J by 0 bases, with 14 bases between. This CDR3 is built from 15 residues. CDR3 sequence (DNA): TGTGCCAGCAGCCTGGACGGAGGGCTGAACACTGAAGCTTTCTTT. Its translation: CASSLDGGLNTEAFF.

This chain links TRBV5-6 with TRBJ2-7; D ambiguous. There are 11 residues in the CDR3. CDR1 is SGHDT and CDR2 is YYEEEE in the germline V gene. Trimming stripped 2 bases from V and 7 bases from J, with 7 bases between. In DNA form, the CDR3 reads TGTGCCAGCAGCTTTACACAGGAGCAGTACTTC. This translates into CASSFTQEQYF.

The V and J genes are TRBV28 and TRBJ2-5, with 9 bases matching TRBD2. This CDR3 comprises 15 residues. V dropped 3 bases and J dropped 5; count of bases not matched to a gene: 7. Per the germline V gene, CDR1 is MDHEN and CDR2 is SYDVKM. DNA for the CDR3: TGTGCCAGCAGTTTTGCTAGCGGGAAGGAGGAGACCCAGTACTTC. Translating it yields CASSFASGKEETQYF.

This clone was detected only a few times. V usage is TRBV5-1 and J usage is TRBJ2-1; 15 positions match TRBD2. This CDR3 contains 17 residues. Germline CDR1 is SGHRS and CDR2 is YFSETQ. V trimming: 3 bases; J trimming: 7 bases; junction bases outside the gene matches: 8. CDR3 region: CASSSMPGLAGGNEQFF. The CDR3 DNA reads as TGCGCCAGCAGCTCGATGCCGGGACTAGCGGGGGGTAATGAGCAGTTCTTC. Filled out from reference TRBV5-1 and TRBJ2-1, the complete variable domain reads KAGVTQTPRYLIKTRGQQVTLSCSPISGHRSVSWYQQTPGQGLQFLFEYFSETQRNKGNFPGRFSGRQFSNSRSEMNVSTLELGDSALYLCASSSMPGLAGGNEQFFGPGTRLTVL.

The chain employs TRBV5-4 and TRBJ2-7, with 7 nucleotides matching TRBD1. The CDR3 consists of 13 residues. V dropped 1 base and J dropped 7; count of bases not matched to a gene: 5. The germline V gene encodes CDR1 SGHNT and CDR2 YYREEE (reference sequence). CDR3 nucleotides: TGTGCCAGCAGCTTGACCTTACAGGGGGAGCAGTACTTC. It yields the protein CASSLTLQGEQYF.

The chain employs TRBV6-6 and TRBJ1-4, with D tentatively TRBD1 (6 bases). V was cut by 6 bases and J by 7 bases, with 9 bases left in between. Germline CDR1 reads MNHNY; CDR2 reads SVGAGI (reference sequence). The CDR3 length is 12 residues. The CDR3, as DNA: TGTGCCAGCAGACAGGGTACTGAAAAACTGTTTTTT. Translation: CASRQGTEKLFF.

The chain employs TRBV11-3 and TRBJ1-1; no reliable D call. Trimming cost V 0 bases and J 9 bases, with 14 bases left between them. The CDR3 is 14 residues long. Germline loops: CDR1 SGHNT, CDR2 YENEEA. CDR3 nucleotides: TGTGCCAGCAGCTTAGATCCCCAAAATGAGAAAGCTTTCTTT. Protein sequence: CASSLDPQNEKAFF. The whole variable domain, filled in from reference TRBV11-3 and TRBJ1-1, reads EAGVVQSPRYKIIEKKQPVAFWCNPISGHNTLYWYLQNLGQGPELLIRYENEEAVDDSQLPKDRFSAERLKGVDSTLKIQPAELGDSAVYLCASSLDPQNEKAFFGQGTRLTVV.

The rearrangement uses TRBV24-1 and TRBJ2-1; 10 positions agree with TRBD1. Germline CDR1 reads KGHDR; CDR2 reads SFDVKD. After removal of 5 bases from V and 4 bases from J, the junction contained 7 bases not matched to a gene. The CDR3 loop spans 16 amino acids. The CDR3 DNA is TGTGCCACCAGTGGTAGCGGACAGGGGGGTTACAATGAGCAGTTCTTC. As protein: CATSGSGQGGYNEQFF.

The V and J genes are TRBV4-3 and TRBJ2-2; 9 bases are shared with TRBD2. The germline gives CDR1 LGHNA, CDR2 YSLEER. The CDR3 is 16 amino acids. V was pared by 2 bases and J by 7 bases, with 8 bases of the junction left unmatched. Here the CDR3 DNA reads TGCGCCAGCAGCCAACGGAGCGGGGGGCGGGACGGGGAGCTGTTTTTT. This translates into CASSQRSGGRDGELFF.

The chain combines TRBV7-2 with TRBJ2-5; TRBD2 matches at 10 bases. The germline V gene has CDR1 SGHTA and CDR2 FQGNSA. The V gene end was trimmed by 5 bases and the J gene end by 1 base; junction bases not matched to a gene: 4. CDR3 length: 15 residues. CDR3 nucleotides: TGTGCCAGCAGCCCTCAGCGGGGGGGCCAAGAGACCCAGTACTTC. This codes for CASSPQRGGQETQYF.

This chain links TRBV5-6 with TRBJ2-1, with TRBD2 identical over 10 bases. The junction had 2 bases not matched to a gene; V was cut back by 1 base and J by 4 bases. The CDR3 has 15 residues. The germline gives CDR1 SGHDT, CDR2 YYEEEE. The CDR3 DNA is TGTGCCAGCAGCTTGCCTAGCGGGGGTTACAATGAGCAGTTCTTC. Protein: CASSLPSGGYNEQFF.

J is TRBJ2-5 and V is TRBV6-2 or TRBV6-3; tentative D call: TRBD2 (7 bases). Germline V gene lookup returns CDR1 MNHEY and CDR2 SVGEGT. V lost 0 bases to trimming and J lost 5 bases, with 16 bases between them. The CDR3 is made up of 16 amino acids. The CDR3 reads CASSYSRGGASETQYF. CDR3 nucleotides: TGTGCCAGCAGTTACTCGAGGGGGGGGGCCTCGGAGACCCAGTACTTC.

V is TRBV10-3 and J is TRBJ2-7; 9 bases fit TRBD1. V dropped 6 bases and J dropped 3; count of bases not matched to a gene: 12. The CDR3 spans 16 residues. The V gene's germline CDR1 is ENHRY and CDR2 SYGVKD. As DNA, the CDR3 is TGTGCCATCAGCATTATTCCGGGACAGGGTTACTACGAGCAGTACTTC. It specifies CAISIIPGQGYYEQYF.

The V and J genes are TRBV7-9 and TRBJ1-1; 8 positions match TRBD1. J lost 1 base, V lost 5 bases, and 9 bases had no gene match. Germline lookup yields CDR1 SEHNR and CDR2 FQNEAQ (reference sequence). CDR3 size: 16 residues. The DNA for the CDR3 is TGTGCCAGCAGCCCCGACAGGGGTTGGGGGAACACTGAAGCTTTCTTT. This gives the protein CASSPDRGWGNTEAFF.

The rearrangement joins TRBV28 to TRBJ1-5, with a tentative D call TRBD1 (5 bases). CDR3 length equals 12 residues. V was cut by 4 bases and J by 8 bases, with 9 bases left in between. Germline lookup yields CDR1 MDHEN and CDR2 SYDVKM. The CDR3 sequence is CASSYLGEPQHF. CDR3 bases: TGTGCCAGCAGTTATTTAGGGGAGCCCCAGCATTTT.

The genes are TRBV28 and TRBJ2-1; D is unresolved. V dropped 2 bases and J dropped 6 bases, with 5 bases sitting between them. The CDR3 covers 12 residues. Germline assignment: CDR1 MDHEN and CDR2 SYDVKM. This CDR3 reads CASSLVVNEQFF. The CDR3 DNA follows: TGTGCCAGCAGTTTAGTAGTCAATGAGCAGTTCTTC.

The chain recombines TRBV18 with TRBJ1-5; a weak D match, TRBD1 (6 bases). The CDR3 spans 17 residues. V was cut by 2 bases and J by 1 base, with 15 bases left in between. Germline V gene sequence: CDR1 KGHSH, CDR2 LQKENI. CDR3 loop: CASSPSGQPTSNQPQHF. DNA for the CDR3: TGTGCCAGCTCACCATCCGGACAGCCCACCAGCAATCAGCCCCAGCATTTT.

This rearrangement joins TRBV7-9 to TRBJ2-1; TRBD2 agrees at 12 bases. From germline, CDR1 is SEHNR and CDR2 FQNEAQ (reference sequence). The CDR3 loop spans 16 amino acids. The ends lost 1 base at V and 8 bases at J; junction bases unmatched: 6. CDR3 sequence: CASSLGTSGRKDEQFF. CDR3 DNA: TGTGCCAGCAGCTTAGGTACTAGCGGGAGGAAGGATGAGCAGTTCTTC. The complete variable domain, with remaining parts taken from reference TRBV7-9 and TRBJ2-1, reads DTGVSQNPRHKITKRGQNVTFRCDPISEHNRLYWYRQTLGQGPEFLTYFQNEAQLEKSRLLSDRFSAERPKGSFSTLEIQRTEQGDSAMYLCASSLGTSGRKDEQFFGPGTRLTVL.

The chain is built from TRBV9 and TRBJ2-7; 7 positions match TRBD1. The V segment lost 3 bases and the J segment 0 bases; nucleotides outside the gene matches: 3. The CDR3 sequence is 14 residues long. Germline CDR1 is SGDLS and CDR2 is YYNGEE. CDR3 DNA sequence: TGTGCCAGCAGCGCGGGACAGTTCTCCTACGAGCAGTACTTC. Residues: CASSAGQFSYEQYF.

V and J are TRBV18 and TRBJ1-3; maybe TRBD1 (5 bases). The CDR3 runs 15 residues. Trimming stripped 3 bases from V and 0 bases from J, with 9 bases between. Germline V gene sequence: CDR1 KGHSH, CDR2 LQKENI. CDR3 nucleotide sequence: TGTGCCAGCTCACCCCTCGGACACTCTGGAAACACCATATATTTT. It translates to CASSPLGHSGNTIYF.

The chain is built from TRBV7-2 and TRBJ2-3, with D possibly being TRBD2 (6 bases). The CDR3 length is 15 residues. V was trimmed by 2 bases and J by 5 bases, leaving 14 bases between them. Germline V gene sequence: CDR1 SGHTA, CDR2 FQGNSA. CDR3 amino acids: CASSLSAGGGDTQYF. The CDR3 DNA sequence: TGTGCCAGCAGCTTATCGGCCGGGGGTGGAGATACGCAGTATTTT.